This T cell receptor (beta chain) appears in the sequencing data of a study of OX40 agonist ivuxolimab in advanced cancers. Study information: Prior anti-PD-1, anti-PD-L1 or anti-CTLA-4 therapy did not bar entry, and about 40% had some. Broader study findings: Researchers report that CD8+ T cells had, on average, more expanded clones than CD4+. At doses 0.1 to 3.0 mg/kg, CD4+ and CD8+ clones expanded.

Sequenced by immunoSEQ multiplex PCR; TCRdb stores in-frame clones only, minus some. The sample has tens of thousands of clones, 92% seen once; the top ten hold about 0.51%. The CDR3 length is 12 residues. Trimming stripped 6 bases from V and 5 bases from J, with 8 bases between. Germline V gene sequence: CDR1 SGHRS, CDR2 YFSETQ. Concerning this clone itself: The antigen is undetermined.

This chain connects TRBV5-1 to TRBJ2-2; D is perhaps TRBD2 (5 bases). The sequencing here drew on CD4+ or CD8+ T cells sorted from blood, taken in a trial of the OX40 agonist ivuxolimab. The clonotype originates from an adult with an advanced solid tumor such as melanoma, head and neck, liver or kidney cancer. The CDR3 nucleotides are TGCGCCAGCAAGAGGGAGACCGGGGAGCTGTTTTTT. It specifies CASKRETGELFF.